This T cell receptor beta chain was profiled in a study of T cells in Graves' hyperthyroidism and ophthalmopathy (dated by TCRdb to about 2019). For the study in its entirety: A discovery cohort of about 100 patients, fewer than 50 with Graves' ophthalmopathy and more than 55 with stable Graves' hyperthyroidism, was used to find distinguishing TCR V-J signatures. The study also compared thyroid tissue and blood T-cell repertoires from roughly 6 Graves' hyperthyroidism patients. According to the paper, TCR Vbeta CDR3 sequencing was carried out on some 140 peripheral blood samples, which came from more than 40 ophthalmopathy, fewer than 80 hyperthyroidism and 17 progressor patients. Following sampling, methimazole starting at 30 mg daily was given to hyperthyroidism patients, and high-dose intravenous methylprednisolone was given to ophthalmopathy patients. For training and testing, the 100 or so patients in the discovery cohort were randomly divided in a 7:3 ratio. Prospective prediction of ophthalmopathy was tested in an independent validation cohort of about 19 hyperthyroidism patients and 17 patients who later progressed to ophthalmopathy. Study-level results and caveats: In cross-validation, a model built on a 13 V-J signature told ophthalmopathy apart from stable hyperthyroidism with just under 90% sensitivity and roughly 82% specificity, and in testing the same model reached 80%/75%. Most expanded thyroid clonotypes (frequency above 0.001) were also detected in blood, a finding suggesting that blood repertoires may reflect thyroid immune responses. Sample size was not statistically predetermined, and investigators were not blinded to group allocation. During validation, the model predicted progression to ophthalmopathy a median of approximately 6 months ahead of onset, with more than 60% sensitivity and 72.22% specificity.

TCR beta CDR3 regions were amplified from RNA transcripts. A first-round RT-PCR of the TCR CDR3 used the HTBI primer set with the Qiagen OneStep RT-PCR kit. The libraries were constructed in a second round of multiplex PCR and then size-selected and purified. The libraries were sequenced on an Illumina HiSeq2000 using paired-end 100 bp reads. The authors processed their data as follows. SOAPnuke was used to process the raw data, with reads discarded if the reads contained adapters or uncalled bases, had a mean Phred below 15, or lacked an exact constant-primer or identifier match. COPE v1.2.5 was used to merge high-quality paired reads, and clonotypes were defined as unique nucleotide sequences. MiTCR v1.1 was used to align clonotypes to the IMGT TRBV, TRBD and TRBJ reference segments. Only V-J combinations with frequency above 0.0001, covering roughly 99% of repertoires, were analysed. A TCS score was defined as the ratio of F50 (clonal expansion) to E x V (chaos), with BLOSUM62-based TCRdist applied between CDR3 peptides within each V-J. Welch's t-statistics and random forest reduced roughly 540 V-J features to 10 to 15, which were used in a naive Bayes classifier (R e1071). Thyroid-blood repertoire similarity was quantified with the Morisita-Horn index. The public reads were reanalyzed by TCRdb: fastp trimming at Q25, MiXCR alignment, in-frame beta chains only. Entries that share a CDR3 protein sequence are merged under the most common genes and DNA. The V and J calls, along with clone size, are taken from TCRdb and not from the paper's own processing. Present in this sample are about 610,000 distinct CDR3 sequences, roughly 50% of which were seen just once. Roughly 7.7% of the sample belongs to the ten largest clones.

The CDR3 measures 16 amino acids from cysteine to phenylalanine. Just the 48-base CDR3 DNA is kept, in frame starting at base 1. At the junction V is shortened by 4 bases and J by 0 bases, with 15 bases in between. CDR1 DFQATT and CDR2 SNEGSKA were looked up in the germline V gene (reference sequence). Comments on this clonotype: The antigen this receptor binds is unknown. A much larger clone is a single base away; this may be a read error.

Stable Graves' hyperthyroidism was defined as no progression to ophthalmopathy during 18 months of follow-up. Hyperthyroidism patients were newly diagnosed, had a disease duration of under 2 months, and were aged 18 to 65 years. The study excluded patients with uncontrolled infections, other autoimmune diseases, pregnancy or lactation. Clinical symptoms, serum thyroxine and TRAb, thyroid ultrasound, and orbital computed tomography formed the basis for the diagnoses. Trizol reagent was used to extract total RNA, and RNA quality was then checked on an Agilent 2100 Bioanalyzer. Sequenced sample: peripheral blood or thyroid tissue (not recorded which). This receptor was taken from a woman between 18 and 30 years old with Graves' hyperthyroidism. The rearrangement combines TRBV20-1 with TRBJ2-2; a weak D assignment points to TRBD1 (5 bases agree). The CDR3: CSAKEGAGTNTGELFF. The nucleotides read TGCAGTGCTAAAGAAGGGGCAGGGACGAACACCGGGGAGCTGTTTTTT.